These 21 T cell receptor beta chains came from one sample sequenced in a study of T-cell memory formation after mild COVID-19. MiXCR, applied by TCRdb to the 5' RACE reads, yields one record per CDR3 protein. The table records 150,000 to 200,000 distinct CDR3 sequences, roughly 18% of them present only once. Sequenced: PBMCs or a T cell subset sorted from them (not recorded which). Receptor source: a young man who had mild COVID-19 (a few samples of this study predate the infection). Cell type and time point are not known.

This clonotype came up many times. CDR3 nucleotides: TGCGCCAGCAGCCCTACAAAGACTAGCGGAAGTTACAATGAGCAGTTCTTC. Its protein product is CASSPTKTSGSYNEQFF. This rearrangement joins TRBV5-1 to TRBJ2-1, with 9 bases aligning to TRBD2. V trimming: 4 bases; J trimming: 4 bases; junction bases outside the gene matches: 12. Germline CDR1 SGHRS, CDR2 YFSETQ. The CDR3 covers 17 residues.

This clonotype was detected a few times. V and J are TRBV7-8 and TRBJ2-3; TRBD1 is a possible D gene (6 bases). This CDR3 has 13 amino acids. Trimming removed 11 bases from V and 5 bases from J, with 17 bases in between. From germline, CDR1 is SGHVS and CDR2 FQNEAQ. The CDR3 DNA follows: TGTGCCGGACACAGGGTGGATAGAGATACGCAGTATTTT. Translated: CAGHRVDRDTQYF.

This clonotype was counted many times. The chain couples TRBV6-5 to TRBJ2-1, with TRBD2 matching over 13 bases. V shed 5 bases, J shed 10 bases, and the junction held 8 bases outside the gene matches. The CDR3 spans 15 residues. Per germline, CDR1 MNHEY and CDR2 SVGAGI. The CDR3 protein is CASSQRTSGGVEQFF. CDR3 in DNA: TGTGCCAGCAGTCAAAGGACTAGCGGGGGAGTGGAGCAGTTCTTC.

This clonotype was counted between two and nine times. The chain recombines TRBV28 with TRBJ1-2; D is perhaps TRBD1 (5 bases). V shed 7 bases and J shed 8 bases, with 20 bases lying between them. In germline, CDR1 is MDHEN, CDR2 SYDVKM. There are 14 residues in the CDR3. The CDR3: CASTNGGTSLGYTF. Written as DNA, the CDR3 is TGTGCCAGCACTAACGGTGGGACCTCCTTAGGCTACACCTTC.

V usage is TRBV14 and J usage is TRBJ2-7; perhaps TRBD1 as D (6 bases). Germline values: CDR1 SGHDN, CDR2 FVKESK. V shed 4 bases and J shed 2 bases, with 18 bases lying between them. The CDR3 has 16 residues. The CDR3 nucleotides read TGTGCCAGCAGCCTATCACCGGGACACAAAACCTACGAGCAGTACGTC. This sequence encodes CASSLSPGHKTYEQYV.

Only a few counts were recorded for this clonotype. V and J are TRBV20-1 and TRBJ1-1; D is unclear. CDR3 size: 14 residues. Trimming cost V 5 bases and J 0 bases, with 13 bases left between them. Germline CDR1 reads DFQATT; CDR2 reads SNEGSKA (reference sequence). CDR3 bases: TGCAGTGCTCGTCCCGGCTCCATGAACACTGAAGCTTTCTTT. Translation gives CSARPGSMNTEAFF.

With regard to this clonotype: The junction does not match germline at one end; this may be a read error. Here the CDR3 reads CAISPPLRENTEAFF. CDR3 nucleotide sequence: TGTGCCATCAGCCCCCCCCTTCGGGAGAACACTGAAGCTTTCTTT. This chain uses TRBV5-5 with TRBJ1-1; D is undetermined. CDR3 length equals 15 residues. The V gene's germline CDR1 is SGHKS and CDR2 YYEKEE (reference sequence).

This clonotype was counted only a few times. This chain joins TRBV27 and TRBJ2-3; 12 bases agree with TRBD1. V dropped 6 bases and J dropped 6; count of bases not matched to a gene: 10. The CDR3 runs to 16 residues. CDR1 MNHEY and CDR2 SMNVEV come from the germline V gene (reference sequence). The CDR3 nucleotides are TGTGCCAGCAGCGGGGACAGGGGGCTGATCGGGGATACGCAGTATTTT. It translates to CASSGDRGLIGDTQYF.

CDR3 in DNA: TGCGCCAGCAGAACCGGATCCGAAAATGGCTACACCTTC. Its protein is CASRTGSENGYTF. The V and J genes are TRBV5-1 and TRBJ1-2; D is uncertain. Trimming left V 5 bases short and J 6 bases short, with 14 bases between. The CDR3 runs to 13 residues. Germline CDR1 and CDR2: SGHRS and YFSETQ. The full variable domain, rest sourced from reference TRBV5-1 and TRBJ1-2, is KAGVTQTPRYLIKTRGQQVTLSCSPISGHRSVSWYQQTPGQGLQFLFEYFSETQRNKGNFPGRFSGRQFSNSRSEMNVSTLELGDSALYLCASRTGSENGYTFGSGTRLTVV.

This clonotype was counted at least ten times. J is TRBJ1-2 and V is TRBV5-1; D remains unclear. Trimming stripped 4 bases from V and 8 bases from J, with 18 bases between. The CDR3 contains 14 residues. Per germline, CDR1 SGHRS and CDR2 YFSETQ. The CDR3 region has the DNA TGCGCCAGCAGCCCCTCGGTGGGATCTGGAGGCTACACCTTC. Translated, it gives CASSPSVGSGGYTF.

This clonotype was counted a few times. The CDR3 region is CASSLPTRVTTYNEQFF. CDR3 coding DNA: TGTGCCAGCTCACTACCGACTAGAGTAACGACCTACAATGAGCAGTTCTTC. This chain connects TRBV18 to TRBJ2-1; TRBD2 might be the D (6 bases). This CDR3 has 17 residues. V was cut by 4 bases and J by 2 bases, with 18 bases left in between. Germline CDR1 and CDR2: KGHSH and LQKENI.

This clonotype was observed a handful of times. The chain combines TRBV20-1 with TRBJ1-1, with 8 bases matching TRBD1. CDR1 is DFQATT, CDR2 SNEGSKA, per germline (reference sequence). The length of the CDR3 is 13 residues. V dropped 5 bases and J dropped 6; count of bases not matched to a gene: 8. CDR3 in DNA: TGCAGTGCTGTTAAGACAGGGGTTGCTGAAGCTTTCTTT. Encoded protein: CSAVKTGVAEAFF.

This clonotype has only a few counts. V usage is TRBV4-1 and J usage is TRBJ1-5; 8 nucleotides line up with TRBD1. Germline assignment: CDR1 MGHRA and CDR2 YSYEKL. The ends lost 4 bases at V and 0 bases at J; junction bases unmatched: 5. The CDR3 is 16 amino acids. Here the CDR3 DNA reads TGCGCCAGCAGCCTTGGACAGGGAAGTAGCAATCAGCCCCAGCATTTT. It translates to CASSLGQGSSNQPQHF.

This clonotype was seen a few times. The rearrangement links TRBV7-2 to TRBJ1-2, with 7 bases matching TRBD1. The germline gives CDR1 SGHTA, CDR2 FQGNSA. J was trimmed by 2 bases and V by 1 base; bases with no gene match: 4. CDR3 length: 15 amino acids. The CDR3 reads CASSLVTGENYGYTF. CDR3 in DNA: TGTGCCAGCAGCTTAGTTACAGGGGAAAACTATGGCTACACCTTC. The full variable domain, rest sourced from reference TRBV7-2 and TRBJ1-2, is GAGVSQSPSNKVTEKGKDVELRCDPISGHTALYWYRQSLGQGLEFLIYFQGNSAPDKSGLPSDRFSAERTGGSVSTLTIQRTQQEDSAVYLCASSLVTGENYGYTFGSGTRLTVV.

This clonotype was found a few times. The CDR3 here is CASSYSTPVGALNTEAFF. As DNA, the CDR3 is TGTGCCAGCAGTTACTCGACCCCGGTGGGGGCTTTGAACACTGAAGCTTTCTTT. The V call is TRBV6-2 or TRBV6-3, the J call TRBJ1-1, with a possible D match to TRBD1 (6 bases). V lost 0 bases and J lost 0, with 17 bases in between. Per the germline V gene, CDR1 is MNHEY and CDR2 is SVGEGT. The CDR3 spans 18 residues.

This clonotype has more than one count but fewer than ten. The V gene is TRBV5-1, the J gene TRBJ2-3, with TRBD1 matching 7 bases. Germline V CDR1 and CDR2: SGHRS, YFSETQ. The length of the CDR3 is 15 residues. The trim removed 4 bases at V and 2 bases at J, leaving 7 bases unmatched. CDR3 region: CASSPRGMDTDTQYF. The CDR3 nucleotides are TGCGCCAGCAGCCCCAGGGGGATGGACACAGATACGCAGTATTTT.

The chain couples TRBV5-5 to TRBJ2-3; possibly TRBD1 for D (6 bases). V was trimmed by 1 base and J by 0 bases, leaving 9 bases between them. Germline CDR1 is SGHKS and CDR2 is YYEKEE (reference sequence). This CDR3 is 15 amino acids long. CDR3 residues: CASSLSGVSTDTQYF. CDR3 nucleotides: TGTGCCAGCAGCTTGTCAGGGGTTAGCACAGATACGCAGTATTTT.

This clonotype appeared a few times. The chain carries TRBV7-9 and TRBJ1-4; no firm D call. Trimming removed 5 bases at V and 8 bases at J, with 12 bases between. This CDR3 contains 13 residues. From germline, CDR1 is SEHNR and CDR2 FQNEAQ (reference sequence). The CDR3 is CASSEAQPEKLFF. CDR3 DNA sequence: TGTGCCAGCAGCGAGGCGCAGCCCGAAAAACTGTTTTTT.

V gene TRBV7-3 combines with J gene TRBJ1-3; 9 bases fit TRBD1. The V and J ends lost 4 bases and 1 base, in that order; junction bases with no gene match: 5. The CDR3 runs to 16 residues. Germline CDR1 reads SGHTA; CDR2 reads FQGTGA. CDR3 region: CASSYTGGLSGNTIYF. CDR3 DNA: TGTGCCAGCAGCTATACAGGGGGCTTGTCTGGAAACACCATATATTTT.

There are a few counts of this clonotype. This chain joins TRBV12-3 or TRBV12-4 and TRBJ1-2; D is undetermined. CDR3 length equals 14 residues. Trimming took 3 bases from V and 2 from J, leaving 10 bases between them. The CDR3 region has the DNA TGTGCCAGCAGTTTCTCCCGGAAAAACTATGGCTACACCTTC. Amino acids: CASSFSRKNYGYTF.

V is TRBV5-6 and J is TRBJ2-7; tentatively, D is TRBD1 (5 bases). V was trimmed by 1 base and J by 2 bases, leaving 10 bases between them. The germline CDR1 and CDR2 sequences are SGHDT and YYEEEE. The CDR3 totals 14 residues. The CDR3 sequence is CASSLMGQPYEQYF. CDR3 in DNA: TGTGCCAGCAGCTTGATGGGGCAGCCCTACGAGCAGTACTTC.